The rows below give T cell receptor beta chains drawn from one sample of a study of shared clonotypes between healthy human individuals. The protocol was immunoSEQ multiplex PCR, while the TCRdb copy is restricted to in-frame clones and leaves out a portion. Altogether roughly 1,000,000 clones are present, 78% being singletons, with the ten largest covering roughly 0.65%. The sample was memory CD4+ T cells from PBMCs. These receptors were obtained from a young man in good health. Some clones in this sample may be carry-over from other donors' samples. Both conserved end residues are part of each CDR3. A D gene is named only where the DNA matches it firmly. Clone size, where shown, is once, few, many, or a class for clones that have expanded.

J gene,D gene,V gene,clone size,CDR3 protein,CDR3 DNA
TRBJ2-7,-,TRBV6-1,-,CASSEYTGRCF,TGTGCCAGCAGTGAATATACAGGGCGTTGCTTC
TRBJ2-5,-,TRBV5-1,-,CASSLEQGRQETQYF,TGCGCCAGCAGCTTGGAACAGGGCAGGCAAGAGACCCAGTACTTC
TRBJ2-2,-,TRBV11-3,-,CASSRAGQANTGELFF,TGTGCCAGCAGCCGAGCGGGACAGGCGAACACCGGGGAGCTGTTTTTT
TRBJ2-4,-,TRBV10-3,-,CAISEATGSYNIQYF,TGTGCCATCAGTGAGGCGACGGGAAGCTACAACATTCAGTACTTC
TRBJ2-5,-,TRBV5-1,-,CASREPGGPIQETQYF,TGCGCCAGCAGAGAACCGGGGGGCCCCATCCAAGAGACCCAGTACTTC
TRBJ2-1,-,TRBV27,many,CASHSPFGSYNEQFF,TGTGCCAGCCATTCTCCCTTCGGTTCCTACAATGAGCAGTTCTTC
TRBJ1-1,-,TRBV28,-,CASSLSRQGWMNTEAFF,TGTGCCAGCAGCTTAAGCCGACAAGGATGGATGAACACTGAAGCTTTCTTT
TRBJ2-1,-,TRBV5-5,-,CASSLGLANEQFF,TGTGCCAGCAGCTTGGGGCTAGCTAATGAGCAGTTCTTC
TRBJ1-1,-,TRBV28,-,CASSLWGGDTEAFF,TGTGCCAGCAGTTTATGGGGGGGGGACACTGAAGCTTTCTTT
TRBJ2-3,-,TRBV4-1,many,CASSPSVAISTDTQYF,TGCGCCAGCAGCCCCTCGGTCGCGATTAGCACAGATACGCAGTATTTT
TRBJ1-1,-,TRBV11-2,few,CASSLGTLNTEAFF,TGTGCCAGCAGCTTAGGGACGTTGAACACTGAAGCTTTCTTT
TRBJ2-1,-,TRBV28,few,CASSLVRQISSYNEQFF,TGTGCCAGCAGTTTAGTTCGCCAGATCAGCTCCTACAATGAGCAGTTCTTC
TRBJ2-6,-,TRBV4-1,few,CASSQQAKRGPGSGANVLTF,TGCGCCAGCAGCCAACAGGCGAAAAGGGGCCCCGGCTCTGGGGCCAACGTCCTGACTTTC
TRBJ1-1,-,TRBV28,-,CASSLSRTEAFF,TGTGCCAGCAGTTTGAGTCGGACTGAAGCTTTCTTT
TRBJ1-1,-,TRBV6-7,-,CASSYSGTVNTEAFF,TGTGCCAGCAGTTACTCCGGGACGGTGAACACTGAAGCTTTCTTT
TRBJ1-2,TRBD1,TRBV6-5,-,CASTDMGQGDYGYTF,TGTGCCAGCACCGACATGGGACAGGGTGACTATGGCTACACCTTC
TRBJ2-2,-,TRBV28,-,CASRGGRIANTGELFF,TGTGCCAGCAGGGGGGGACGTATAGCGAACACCGGGGAGCTGTTTTTT
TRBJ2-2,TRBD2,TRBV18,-,CASSPPGGRNTGELFF,TGTGCCAGCTCACCACCAGGCGGGAGGAACACCGGGGAGCTGTTTTTT
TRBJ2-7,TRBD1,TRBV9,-,CASSVFDVLGQGDKQYF,TGTGCCAGCAGCGTATTTGATGTCCTGGGACAGGGGGACAAGCAGTACTTC
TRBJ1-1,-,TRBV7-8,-,CASSLLNNMNTEAFF,TGTGCCAGCAGCTTATTGAACAACATGAACACTGAAGCTTTCTTT
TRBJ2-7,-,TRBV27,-,CASKLAPFYEQYF,TGTGCCAGCAAGCTGGCACCCTTCTACGAGCAGTACTTC
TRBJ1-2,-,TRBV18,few,CASSPPAGALYGYTF,TGTGCCAGCTCACCACCGGCAGGGGCCCTCTATGGCTACACCTTC
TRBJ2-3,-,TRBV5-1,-,CASSLDTPGTQYF,TGCGCCAGCAGCTTGGATACTCCGGGTACGCAGTATTTT
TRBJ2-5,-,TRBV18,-,CASSPGTQETQYF,TGTGCCAGCTCACCTGGGACCCAAGAGACCCAGTACTTC
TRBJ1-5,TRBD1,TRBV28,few,CASSPATGNYGQPQHF,TGTGCCAGCAGTCCCGCGACAGGGAACTATGGTCAGCCCCAGCATTTT
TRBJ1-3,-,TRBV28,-,CASSFRGAVGNTIYF,TGTGCCAGCAGTTTTAGGGGGGCGGTTGGAAACACCATATATTTT
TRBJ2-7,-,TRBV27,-,CASRLWDSYEQYF,TGTGCCAGCCGTTTGTGGGACTCCTACGAGCAGTACTTC
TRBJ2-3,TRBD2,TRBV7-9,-,CASSSRDYRTDTQYF,TGTGCCAGCAGCTCCCGGGACTACCGCACAGATACGCAGTATTTT
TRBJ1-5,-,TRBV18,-,CASSPQGLISNQPQHF,TGTGCCAGCTCACCACAGGGGCTGATTAGCAATCAGCCCCAGCATTTT
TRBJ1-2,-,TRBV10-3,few,CAISEKQGLGGYTF,TGTGCCATCAGTGAGAAACAGGGTTTGGGTGGCTACACCTTC
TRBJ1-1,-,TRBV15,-,CATSLGGGSAEAFF,TGTGCCACCAGCTTAGGCGGGGGTTCAGCTGAAGCTTTCTTT
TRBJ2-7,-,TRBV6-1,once,CASSADWSSYEQYF,TGTGCCAGCAGTGCTGACTGGAGCTCCTACGAGCAGTACTTC
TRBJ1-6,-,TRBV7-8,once,CASSFDRPNSPLHF,TGTGCCAGCAGCTTCGACAGGCCAAATTCACCCCTCCACTTT
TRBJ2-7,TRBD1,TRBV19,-,CASARDSYYEQYF,TGTGCCAGTGCTAGGGACAGTTACTACGAGCAGTACTTC
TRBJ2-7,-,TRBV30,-,CAWTVTGSSYEQYF,TGTGCCTGGACCGTAACAGGGTCCTCCTACGAGCAGTACTTC
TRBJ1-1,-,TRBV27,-,CASSKGRNTEAFF,TGTGCCAGCAGTAAAGGAAGGAACACTGAAGCTTTCTTT
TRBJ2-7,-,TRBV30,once,CAWSGPLTSSAYEQYF,TGTGCCTGGAGTGGGCCGCTGACTAGTTCGGCCTACGAGCAGTACTTC
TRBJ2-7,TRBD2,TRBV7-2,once,CASSPNLTGGRDEQYF,TGTGCCAGCAGCCCGAATCTCACGGGAGGGCGGGACGAGCAGTACTTC
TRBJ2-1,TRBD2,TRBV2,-,CASRTLADNEQFF,TGTGCCAGCCGGACGCTAGCGGACAATGAGCAGTTCTTC
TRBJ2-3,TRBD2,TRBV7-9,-,CASSSKLAGADTQYF,TGTGCCAGCAGCTCGAAGCTAGCGGGAGCTGATACGCAGTATTTT
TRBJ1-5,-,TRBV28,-,CASSSPPNNQPQHF,TGTGCCAGCAGTAGCCCACCCAACAATCAGCCCCAGCATTTT
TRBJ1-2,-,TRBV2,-,CASRRPGQGNYGYTF,TGTGCCAGCAGGAGGCCTGGGCAGGGGAACTATGGCTACACCTTC
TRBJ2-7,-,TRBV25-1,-,CASRKFYEQYF,TGTGCCAGCAGGAAGTTCTACGAGCAGTACTTC
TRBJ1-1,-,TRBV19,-,CASSMGRYTEAFF,TGTGCCAGTAGTATGGGCAGATACACTGAAGCTTTCTTT
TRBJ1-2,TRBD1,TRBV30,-,CAWNTFTGGLGYTF,TGTGCCTGGAACACCTTTACAGGGGGCCTTGGCTACACCTTC
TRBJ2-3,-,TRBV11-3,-,CASSSGQITDTQYF,TGTGCCAGCAGCTCCGGACAGATAACAGATACGCAGTATTTT